This T cell receptor (beta chain) was captured in a study of T cell clonality in common variable immunodeficiency. Sequenced by immunoSEQ multiplex PCR; TCRdb stores in-frame clones only, minus some. This record lists about 30,000 clones, none seen once only, and the top ten clones contain about an eighth. Study findings and constraints: Compared with controls, CVID subjects had fewer shared TCRbeta clones.

This clone was seen at least ten times. Its specificity is not known. The read is 3 residues too short to cover the CDR3 end, so that end is filled in from the germline J gene. The CDR3 has 12 residues. Germline CDR1 SGHRS, CDR2 YFSETQ. Material for sequencing was peripheral blood mononuclear cells. The clonotype was recovered from a person aged 18-70 years in good health. The gene calls are TRBV5-1 and TRBJ2-4; possible D gene TRBD2, 6 bases. The DNA read from the CDR3 is TGCGCCAGCAGCTTAAGTGGGACTTCT. Amino acids: CASSLSGTS. The CDR3, in full, reads CASSLSGTSQYF.